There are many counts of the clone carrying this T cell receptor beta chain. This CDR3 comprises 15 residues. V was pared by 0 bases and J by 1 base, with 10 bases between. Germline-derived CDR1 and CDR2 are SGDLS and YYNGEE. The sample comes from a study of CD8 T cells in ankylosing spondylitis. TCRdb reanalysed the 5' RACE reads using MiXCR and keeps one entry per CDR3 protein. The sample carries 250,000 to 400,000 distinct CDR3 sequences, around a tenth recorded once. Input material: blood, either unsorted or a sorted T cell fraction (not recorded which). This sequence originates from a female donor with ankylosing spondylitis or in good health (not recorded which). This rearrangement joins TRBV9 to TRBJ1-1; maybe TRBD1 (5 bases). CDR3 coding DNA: TGTGCCAGCAGCGTAGGAGGGGCCGGGAACACTGAAGCTTTCTTT. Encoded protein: CASSVGGAGNTEAFF.